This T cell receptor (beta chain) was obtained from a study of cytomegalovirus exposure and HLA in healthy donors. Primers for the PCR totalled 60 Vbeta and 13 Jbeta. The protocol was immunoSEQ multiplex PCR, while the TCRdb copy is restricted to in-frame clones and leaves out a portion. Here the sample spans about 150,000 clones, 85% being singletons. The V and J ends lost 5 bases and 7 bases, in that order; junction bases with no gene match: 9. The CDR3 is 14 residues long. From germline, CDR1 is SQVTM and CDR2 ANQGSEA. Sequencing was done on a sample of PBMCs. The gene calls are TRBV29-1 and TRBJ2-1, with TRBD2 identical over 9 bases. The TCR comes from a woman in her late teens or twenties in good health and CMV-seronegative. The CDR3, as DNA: TGCAGCGTTCAGGGTAGCGGGAGTTCAAATGAGCAGTTCTTC. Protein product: CSVQGSGSSNEQFF.